What follows are 32 T cell receptor beta chains derived from one specimen sequenced in a study of T-cell reconstitution after alpha-beta-depleted transplantation in children (dated by TCRdb to the mid-2010s). Receptor amplification or capture employed PCR. The instrument was an Illumina HiSeq 2500. Molecular barcoding was employed in the preparation of TCR libraries, with unique molecular identifiers being used to normalize TCRbeta repertoire quantification. TCRdb's own reprocessing of the public reads used fastp at Q25 and MiXCR and kept productive beta chains. One record per CDR3 amino acid sequence lists the most common genes and DNA. For this sample there are approximately 110,000 distinct CDR3 sequences; over 9% appear just once. The ten largest clones capture 30% to 35% of the sample. The treatment or condition label corresponds to: allogeneic hematopoietic cell transplantation with graft depleted of TCRalphabeta T cells and CD19 B cells.

The specimen comprised PBMCs, sampled before TCRalphabeta/CD19-depleted stem cell transplant. These receptors were obtained from a boy aged 2-15 years with acute lymphoblastic leukemia, due to receive a stem cell transplant.

The chain is built from TRBV7-8 and TRBJ1-6; D is unresolved. The CDR3 covers 14 residues. Per germline, CDR1 SGHVS and CDR2 FQNEAQ. V lost 4 bases to trimming and J lost 8 bases, with 12 bases between them. CDR3 protein: CASSSQSGDSPLHF. As DNA, the CDR3 is TGTGCCAGCAGCTCCCAAAGTGGGGATTCACCCCTCCACTTT. Using reference TRBV7-8 and TRBJ1-6 for the parts outside the CDR3, the full variable domain is GAGVSQSPRYKVAKRGQDVALRCDPISGHVSLFWYQQALGQGPEFLTYFQNEAQLDKSGLPSDRFFAERPEGSVSTLKIQRTQQEDSAVYLCASSSQSGDSPLHFGNGTRLTVT.

This clonotype has just a few counts. At one of its ends the junction is not consistent with the germline gene, which may arise from a read error. V usage is TRBV5-8 and J usage is TRBJ2-5, with D possibly TRBD1 on 5 matching bases. CDR1 is SGHTS, CDR2 YDEGEE, per germline. The CDR3 contains 11 residues. The CDR3 nucleotides read TGTGCCAGCAGTCTTCTGGGGCCAGGAAGCTTC. Translating it yields CASSLLGPGSF. Looking up the rest from reference TRBV5-8 and TRBJ2-5 gives the full variable domain: EAGVTQSPTHLIKTRGQQATLRCSPISGHTSVYWYQQALGLGLQFLLWYDEGEERNRGNFPPRFSGRQFPNYSSELNVNALELEDSALYLCASSLLGPGSFGPGTRLLVL.

The chain joins TRBV25-1 to TRBJ2-7; weak D call: TRBD2 (6 bases). CDR1 is MGHDK, CDR2 SYGVNS, per germline. Trimming stripped 6 bases from V and 2 bases from J, with 20 bases between. This CDR3 spans 16 amino acids. The CDR3 loop reads CASSRGGTTSPYEQYF. The CDR3 nucleotides are TGTGCCAGCAGCCGTGGCGGGACCACATCCCCCTACGAGCAGTACTTC.

The V and J genes are TRBV5-1 and TRBJ2-2; 13 bases map to TRBD2. Per the germline V gene, CDR1 is SGHRS and CDR2 is YFSETQ. The CDR3 contains 17 residues. V was pared by 0 bases and J by 5 bases, with 4 bases of the junction left unmatched. In nucleotides, the CDR3 is TGCGCCAGCAGCTTGGGGACTAGCGGGAGACGAACCGGGGAGCTGTTTTTT. It yields the protein CASSLGTSGRRTGELFF.

The sample holds a few counts of this clonotype. The chain employs TRBV10-1 and TRBJ2-3; D gene unclear. V was shortened by 0 bases and J by 6 bases, with 10 bases between the two germline ends. This CDR3 comprises 14 residues. Germline values: CDR1 WNHNN, CDR2 SYGVQD (reference sequence). CDR3 protein: CASSESGGTDTQYF. CDR3 sequence (DNA): TGCGCCAGCAGTGAGTCAGGTGGTACGGATACGCAGTATTTT.

The chain has TRBV5-1 and TRBJ2-1; 12 bases match TRBD1. The CDR3 consists of 17 residues. J was trimmed by 7 bases and V by 0 bases; bases with no gene match: 8. Germline assignment: CDR1 SGHRS and CDR2 YFSETQ. CDR3: CASSLAAGQGAWNEQFF. The CDR3 DNA is TGCGCCAGCAGCTTGGCCGCGGGACAGGGGGCATGGAATGAGCAGTTCTTC.

The sample holds a few counts of this clonotype. The rearrangement links TRBV2 to TRBJ2-7, with D perhaps matching TRBD2 (5 bases). CDR3 size: 14 residues. Trimming stripped 1 base from V and 3 bases from J, with 10 bases between. Germline CDR1 and CDR2: SNHLY and FYNNEI. The CDR3 DNA sequence: TGTGCCAGCAGTGAAGACGGAGCGGACTACGAGCAGTACTTC. This encodes CASSEDGADYEQYF.

This clonotype was recorded at least ten times. The chain is built from TRBV20-1 and TRBJ2-3; D ambiguous. The CDR3 is 13 amino acids. Germline V lookup: CDR1 DFQATT, CDR2 SNEGSKA (reference sequence). With 3 bases removed from V and 0 bases from J, the gap between germline ends came to 7 bases. The chain's CDR3 is CSASHRSTDTQYF. Here the CDR3 DNA reads TGCAGTGCTAGCCACCGAAGCACAGATACGCAGTATTTT.

This clonotype has a handful of counts. The chain uses TRBV5-1 and TRBJ2-7; D possibly corresponds to TRBD1 (6 bases). Trimming cost V 4 bases and J 1 base, with 9 bases left between them. Germline CDR1 and CDR2: SGHRS and YFSETQ. The CDR3 sequence is 13 residues long. The CDR3 is CASSPDSSYEQYF. Written as DNA, the CDR3 is TGCGCCAGCAGCCCGGACAGTTCCTACGAGCAGTACTTC.

In this sample, this clonotype turned up a few times. This chain links TRBV6-1 with TRBJ1-2; D might be TRBD1 (6 bases). This CDR3 has 14 residues. V was trimmed by 6 bases and J by 3 bases, leaving 14 bases between them. Germline-derived CDR1 and CDR2 are MNHNS and SASEGT. The CDR3 spells CASSPDRSHYGYTF. CDR3 nucleotide sequence: TGTGCCAGCAGCCCGGACAGATCCCACTATGGCTACACCTTC.

A few counts support this clonotype. The chain employs TRBV7-2 and TRBJ2-2; TRBD2 agrees at 7 bases. From germline, CDR1 is SGHTA and CDR2 FQGNSA. Trimming took 1 base from V and 5 from J; bases not matched to a gene: 7. There are 16 residues in the CDR3. The CDR3 protein is CASSLVMGGPTGELFF. CDR3 nucleotides: TGTGCCAGCAGCTTAGTGATGGGAGGGCCAACCGGGGAGCTGTTTTTT.

This clonotype was seen more than once but under ten times. The rearrangement joins TRBV20-1 to TRBJ2-1; 8 bases map to TRBD1. The CDR3 length is 17 residues. Germline V gene lookup returns CDR1 DFQATT and CDR2 SNEGSKA (reference sequence). V trimming: 0 bases; J trimming: 6 bases; junction bases outside the gene matches: 13. This CDR3 reads CSARDYPWTGKGNEQFF. DNA for the CDR3: TGCAGTGCTAGAGACTACCCCTGGACAGGGAAGGGCAATGAGCAGTTCTTC.

In this sample, this clonotype turned up many times. The rearrangement uses TRBV7-9 and TRBJ2-3; TRBD1 aligns across 8 bases. V gave up 6 bases and J gave up 1 base; unmatched junction bases: 6. The CDR3 sequence is 15 residues long. Germline assignment: CDR1 SEHNR and CDR2 FQNEAQ (reference sequence). CDR3 amino acids: CASSSTGAGTDTQYF. CDR3 DNA: TGTGCCAGCAGTTCGACAGGGGCCGGCACAGATACGCAGTATTTT. The complete variable domain, with remaining parts taken from reference TRBV7-9 and TRBJ2-3, reads DTGVSQNPRHKITKRGQNVTFRCDPISEHNRLYWYRQTLGQGPEFLTYFQNEAQLEKSRLLSDRFSAERPKGSFSTLEIQRTEQGDSAMYLCASSSTGAGTDTQYFGPGTRLTVL.

The CDR3 reads CASSQGGFTEAFF. In DNA, the CDR3 is TGTGCCAGCAGCCAAGGGGGGTTCACTGAAGCTTTCTTT. The V call is TRBV3-1, the J call TRBJ1-1; tentative D call: TRBD1 (5 bases). Trimming shortened V by 1 base and J by 4 bases, and 7 bases separated the two germline ends. Per the germline V gene, CDR1 is LGHDT and CDR2 is YNNKEL (reference sequence). The CDR3 consists of 13 residues.

This clonotype came up a few times. The chain uses TRBV20-1 and TRBJ2-3; 12 bases match TRBD2. Germline CDR1 is DFQATT and CDR2 is SNEGSKA (reference sequence). This CDR3 has 17 amino acids. Trimming cost V 0 bases and J 5 bases; bases outside gene matches: 9. CDR3 amino acids: CSARDLRLAGEGDTQYF. The DNA for the CDR3 is TGCAGTGCTAGAGACCTTCGACTAGCGGGAGAGGGAGATACGCAGTATTTT.

This clonotype was detected many times. The chain carries TRBV5-1 and TRBJ2-1; 11 bases match TRBD2. Per germline, CDR1 SGHRS and CDR2 YFSETQ. Germline trimming cut 4 bases from V and 4 bases from J; bases unmatched to any gene: 7. CDR3 length: 16 residues. Here the CDR3 DNA reads TGCGCCAGCAGCCGTATTAGCGGGAGGGCTTACAATGAGCAGTTCTTC. This gives the protein CASSRISGRAYNEQFF.

The chain employs TRBV5-1 and TRBJ1-2, with D possibly being TRBD1 (6 bases). Germline values: CDR1 SGHRS, CDR2 YFSETQ. The length of the CDR3 is 13 residues. The ends were cut back, 4 bases at V and 5 bases at J, with 12 bases in the middle. Written as DNA, the CDR3 is TGCGCCAGCAGCGCCGGGACATGGTATGGCTACACCTTC. Residues: CASSAGTWYGYTF. Full variable domain (outside the CDR3, taken from reference TRBV5-1 and TRBJ1-2): KAGVTQTPRYLIKTRGQQVTLSCSPISGHRSVSWYQQTPGQGLQFLFEYFSETQRNKGNFPGRFSGRQFSNSRSEMNVSTLELGDSALYLCASSAGTWYGYTFGSGTRLTVV.

The table lists this clonotype with many counts. The chain is built from TRBV5-1 and TRBJ2-1, with D perhaps matching TRBD2 (5 bases). This CDR3 comprises 16 residues. Trimming took 2 bases from V and 7 from J, leaving 19 bases between them. Germline CDR1 and CDR2: SGHRS and YFSETQ. CDR3 residues: CASSFRFTPPGNEQFF. The DNA for the CDR3 is TGCGCCAGCAGCTTCCGGTTCACCCCTCCGGGGAATGAGCAGTTCTTC.

Only a few counts were recorded for this clonotype. The junction shows a germline mismatch at one end, possibly a read error. V usage is TRBV7-9 and J usage is TRBJ1-2; no definite D call. CDR1 is SEHNR, CDR2 FQNEAQ, per germline (reference sequence). The CDR3 has 9 amino acids. The CDR3 nucleotides read TGTGCCAGCAGCCCCCTTCAGCGATTC. This gives the protein CASSPLQRF.

The chain is built from TRBV4-1 and TRBJ2-7; 10 positions match TRBD1. The length of the CDR3 is 14 residues. The germline V gene has CDR1 MGHRA and CDR2 YSYEKL. V lost 3 bases to trimming and J lost 7 bases; unmatched junction nucleotides: 6. DNA for the CDR3: TGCGCCAGCAGCCATGGGACAGGGGCTGAGGAGCAGTACTTC. This encodes CASSHGTGAEEQYF.

V and J are TRBV18 and TRBJ2-2; no clear D gene. The CDR3 spans 14 residues. CDR1 is KGHSH and CDR2 is LQKENI in the germline V gene. V was pared by 4 bases and J by 2 bases, with 8 bases between. CDR3 DNA sequence: TGTGCCAGCTCACAAAGGACCAACACCGGGGAGCTGTTTTTT. Translated: CASSQRTNTGELFF.

There are a few counts of this clonotype. The chain has TRBV6-1 and TRBJ2-7, with 15 bases aligning to TRBD2. This CDR3 contains 17 residues. The V segment lost 6 bases and the J segment 4 bases; nucleotides outside the gene matches: 10. Germline CDR1 reads MNHNS; CDR2 reads SASEGT. The chain's CDR3 is CASSPIPGTSGRYEQYF. CDR3 in DNA: TGTGCCAGCAGCCCAATACCCGGGACTAGCGGGAGGTACGAGCAGTACTTC.

This clonotype was observed a handful of times. V is TRBV11-2 and J is TRBJ1-1, with a possible D match to TRBD1 (5 bases). Trimming removed 0 bases from V and 5 bases from J, with 16 bases in between. The CDR3 is 16 amino acids. The germline V gene has CDR1 SGHAT and CDR2 FQNNGV. CDR3 DNA sequence: TGTGCCAGCAGCTTAGAGTTTTGGGGCCTGGAGACTGAAGCTTTCTTT. Its translation: CASSLEFWGLETEAFF.

This clonotype was observed at least ten times. The rearrangement links TRBV7-9 to TRBJ2-1; TRBD2 agrees at 12 bases. Germline V gene sequence: CDR1 SEHNR, CDR2 FQNEAQ (reference sequence). This CDR3 spans 16 amino acids. Trimming cost V 6 bases and J 10 bases; bases outside gene matches: 13. CDR3 sequence reads: CASSRMRLAGDGEQFF. The CDR3 DNA sequence: TGTGCCAGCAGTCGCATGCGACTAGCGGGAGATGGGGAGCAGTTCTTC.

This clonotype was detected a few times. The V call is TRBV5-1, the J call TRBJ2-5; 7 bases are shared with TRBD1. With V trimmed by 5 bases and J by 2 bases, 15 bases remained unmatched. Germline lookup yields CDR1 SGHRS and CDR2 YFSETQ. This CDR3 is built from 17 residues. The CDR3 coding sequence is TGCGCCAGCAGATCCGGGACAGTTGGCTCACTTCAAGAGACCCAGTACTTC. Translated: CASRSGTVGSLQETQYF.

In this sample, this clonotype turned up a few times. The V call is TRBV20-1, the J call TRBJ1-2; D remains unclear. CDR1 DFQATT and CDR2 SNEGSKA come from the germline V gene (reference sequence). V lost 1 base and J 3 bases, leaving 21 bases between the germline ends. CDR3 length: 17 residues. This CDR3 reads CSARGLPGRRRDYGYTF. The DNA for the CDR3 is TGCAGTGCTAGAGGCTTACCCGGCAGGAGGAGAGACTATGGCTACACCTTC.

The chain has TRBV4-1 and TRBJ2-1, with 7 bases fitting TRBD2. The CDR3 is made up of 16 amino acids. Germline V gene data show CDR1 as MGHRA and CDR2 as YSYEKL. With V trimmed by 0 bases and J by 0 bases, 2 bases remained unmatched. CDR3 nucleotide sequence: TGCGCCAGCAGCCAAGAACGCGGGAGCTCCTACAATGAGCAGTTCTTC. This sequence encodes CASSQERGSSYNEQFF.

This clonotype was seen a handful of times. The V gene is TRBV7-2, the J gene TRBJ2-1; TRBD2 is a possible D gene (6 bases). The CDR3 is made up of 15 amino acids. V was trimmed by 3 bases and J by 5 bases, leaving 14 bases between them. CDR1 is SGHTA, CDR2 FQGNSA, per germline. The CDR3: CASSFRGRPDNEQFF. CDR3 DNA sequence: TGTGCCAGCAGCTTCCGGGGGAGGCCGGACAATGAGCAGTTCTTC.

This clonotype has ten or more counts. The rearrangement links TRBV9 to TRBJ2-7; D possibly matches TRBD1 or TRBD2 (6 bases each). The CDR3 runs 15 residues. Trimming cost V 0 bases and J 4 bases, with 14 bases left between them. The germline gives CDR1 SGDLS, CDR2 YYNGEE. CDR3 DNA: TGTGCCAGCAGCGTAGCTGATGGAGGGGGGTACGAGCAGTACTTC. It specifies CASSVADGGGYEQYF.

The rearrangement uses TRBV6-5 and TRBJ2-2; D call uncertain. The V end was cut by 0 bases, the J end by 6 bases, with 8 bases between. Germline-derived CDR1 and CDR2 are MNHEY and SVGAGI. The CDR3 consists of 14 residues. The CDR3 DNA is TGTGCCAGCAGTTACTCGGGTCCACCCGGGGAGCTGTTTTTT. It yields the protein CASSYSGPPGELFF.

This clonotype was detected ten times or more. The chain uses TRBV20-1 and TRBJ1-1; no reliable D call. V lost 5 bases to trimming and J lost 5 bases, with 6 bases between them. Germline assignment: CDR1 DFQATT and CDR2 SNEGSKA (reference sequence). This CDR3 contains 10 residues. This CDR3 reads CSAGRTEAFF. The CDR3 region has the DNA TGCAGTGCTGGTCGGACTGAAGCTTTCTTT.

This clonotype was counted a few times. The chain uses TRBV28 and TRBJ2-4; TRBD1 aligns across 11 bases. The CDR3 runs to 15 residues. CDR1 and CDR2 (germline): MDHEN, SYDVKM. J gave up 6 bases and V 2 bases, and 3 bases lay outside the gene matches. CDR3 amino acids: CASSLPGTGGNIQYF. DNA for the CDR3: TGTGCCAGCAGTTTACCCGGGACAGGGGGAAACATTCAGTACTTC.